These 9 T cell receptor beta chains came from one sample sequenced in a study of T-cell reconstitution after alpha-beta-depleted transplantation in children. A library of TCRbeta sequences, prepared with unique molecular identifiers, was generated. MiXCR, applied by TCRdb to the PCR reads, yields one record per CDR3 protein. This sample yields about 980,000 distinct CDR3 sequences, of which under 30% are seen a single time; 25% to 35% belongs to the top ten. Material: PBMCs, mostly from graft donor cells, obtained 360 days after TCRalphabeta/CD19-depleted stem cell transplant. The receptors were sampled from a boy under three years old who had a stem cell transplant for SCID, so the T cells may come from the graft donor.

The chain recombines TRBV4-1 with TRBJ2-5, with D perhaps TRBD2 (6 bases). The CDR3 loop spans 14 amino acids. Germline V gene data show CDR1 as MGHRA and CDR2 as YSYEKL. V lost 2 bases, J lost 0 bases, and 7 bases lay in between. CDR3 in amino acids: CASSQRDYQETQYF. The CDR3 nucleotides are TGCGCCAGCAGCCAACGGGACTACCAAGAGACCCAGTACTTC.

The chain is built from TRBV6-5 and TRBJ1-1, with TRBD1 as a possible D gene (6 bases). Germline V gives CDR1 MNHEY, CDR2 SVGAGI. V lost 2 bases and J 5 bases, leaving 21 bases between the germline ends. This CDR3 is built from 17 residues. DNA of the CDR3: TGTGCCAGCAGTTACATCGACAGGAACGTTGGGATGACTGAAGCTTTCTTT. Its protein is CASSYIDRNVGMTEAFF.

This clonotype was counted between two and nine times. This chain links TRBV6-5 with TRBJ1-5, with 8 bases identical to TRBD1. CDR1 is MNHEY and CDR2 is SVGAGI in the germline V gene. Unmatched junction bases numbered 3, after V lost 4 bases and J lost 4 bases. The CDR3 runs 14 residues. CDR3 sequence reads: CASSSQGANQPQHF. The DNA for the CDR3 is TGTGCCAGCAGTTCCCAGGGGGCGAATCAGCCCCAGCATTTT.

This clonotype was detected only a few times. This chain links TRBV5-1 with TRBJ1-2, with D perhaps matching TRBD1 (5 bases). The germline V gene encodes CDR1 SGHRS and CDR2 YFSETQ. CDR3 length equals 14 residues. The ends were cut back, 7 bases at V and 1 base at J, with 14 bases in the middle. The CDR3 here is CASQHGDLNYGYTF. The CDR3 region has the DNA TGCGCCAGCCAACACGGGGACCTTAACTATGGCTACACCTTC.

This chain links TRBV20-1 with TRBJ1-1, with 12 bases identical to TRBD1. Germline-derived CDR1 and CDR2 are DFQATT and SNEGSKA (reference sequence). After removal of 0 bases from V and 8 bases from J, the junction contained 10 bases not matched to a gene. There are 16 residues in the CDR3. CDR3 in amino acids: CSARDGTGGATPEAFF. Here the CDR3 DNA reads TGCAGTGCTAGAGATGGGACAGGGGGCGCAACACCAGAAGCTTTCTTT.

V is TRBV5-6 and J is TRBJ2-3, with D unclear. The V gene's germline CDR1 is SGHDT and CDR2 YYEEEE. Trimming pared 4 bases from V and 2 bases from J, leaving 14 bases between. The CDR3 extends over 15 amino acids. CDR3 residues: CASSVWSLATDTQYF. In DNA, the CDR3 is TGTGCCAGCAGCGTCTGGAGTTTAGCCACAGATACGCAGTATTTT.

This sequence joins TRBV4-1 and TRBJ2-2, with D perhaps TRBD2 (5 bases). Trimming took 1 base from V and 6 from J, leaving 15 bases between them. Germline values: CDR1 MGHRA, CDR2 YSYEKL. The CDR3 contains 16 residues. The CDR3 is CASSQVLAPSAGELFF. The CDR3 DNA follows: TGCGCCAGCAGCCAAGTCCTAGCACCCTCCGCCGGGGAGCTGTTTTTT.

The CDR3 DNA follows: TGCAGTGCCCCAGCGGGACAGGGTATCTACGAGCAGTACTTC. Its protein is CSAPAGQGIYEQYF. The chain joins TRBV20-1 to TRBJ2-7; TRBD1 matches at 9 bases. Germline V gene sequence: CDR1 DFQATT, CDR2 SNEGSKA (reference sequence). V was clipped by 6 bases and J by 3 bases; unmatched bases: 9. The CDR3 has 14 amino acids.

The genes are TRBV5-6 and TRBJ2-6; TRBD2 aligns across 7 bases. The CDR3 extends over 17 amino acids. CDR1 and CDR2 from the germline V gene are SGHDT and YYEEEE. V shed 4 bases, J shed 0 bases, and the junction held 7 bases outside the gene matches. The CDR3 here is CASSPAGWNSGANVLTF. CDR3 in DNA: TGTGCCAGCAGCCCAGCGGGATGGAACTCTGGGGCCAACGTCCTGACTTTC.